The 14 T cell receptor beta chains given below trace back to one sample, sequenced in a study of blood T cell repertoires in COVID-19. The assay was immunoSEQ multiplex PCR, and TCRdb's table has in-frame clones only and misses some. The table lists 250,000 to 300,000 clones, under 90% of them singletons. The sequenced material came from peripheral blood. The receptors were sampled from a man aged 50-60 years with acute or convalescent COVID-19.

CDR3 protein: CAWSMGQGRSPLHF. The CDR3 DNA reads as TGTGCCTGGAGCATGGGACAGGGCCGTTCACCCCTCCACTTT. The chain joins TRBV30 to TRBJ1-6, with TRBD1 identical over 9 bases. The CDR3 runs 14 residues. Germline V lookup: CDR1 GTSNPN, CDR2 SVGIG (reference sequence). Trimming took 3 bases from V and 9 from J; bases not matched to a gene: 6.

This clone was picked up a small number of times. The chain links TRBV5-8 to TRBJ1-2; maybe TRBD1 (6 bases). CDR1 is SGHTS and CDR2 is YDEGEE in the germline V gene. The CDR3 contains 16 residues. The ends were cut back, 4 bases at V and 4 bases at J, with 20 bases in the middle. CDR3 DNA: TGTGCCAGCAGCCTCCTAGCGGGACAAGGGATCTATGGCTACACCTTC. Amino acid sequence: CASSLLAGQGIYGYTF.

The CDR3 reads CASTLSNNEQFF. In nucleotides, the CDR3 is TGTGCCAGCACGTTGTCTAACAATGAGCAGTTCTTC. The V and J genes are TRBV6-5 and TRBJ2-1; D is ambiguous. V was shortened by 7 bases and J by 5 bases, with 9 bases between the two germline ends. CDR1 and CDR2 (germline): MNHEY, SVGAGI. The length of the CDR3 is 12 residues.

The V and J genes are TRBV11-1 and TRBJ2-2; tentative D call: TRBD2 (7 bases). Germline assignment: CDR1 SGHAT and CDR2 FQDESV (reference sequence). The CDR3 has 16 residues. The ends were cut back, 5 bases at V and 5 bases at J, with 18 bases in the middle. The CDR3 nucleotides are TGTGCCAGCAGCCCCCGGGGGGCCACGGGGACCGGGGAGCTGTTTTTT. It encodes CASSPRGATGTGELFF.

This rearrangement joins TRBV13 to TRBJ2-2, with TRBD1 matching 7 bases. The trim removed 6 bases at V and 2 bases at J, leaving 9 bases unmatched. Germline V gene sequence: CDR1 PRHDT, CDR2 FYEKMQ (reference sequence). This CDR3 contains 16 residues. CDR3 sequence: CASRPPGTDNTGELFF. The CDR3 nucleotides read TGTGCCAGCAGGCCTCCCGGGACAGACAACACCGGGGAGCTGTTTTTT.

In nucleotides, the CDR3 is TGTGCCAGCATTCTCGGGGGGGGTGGCGAAGCTTTCTTT. It encodes CASILGGGGEAFF. The V and J genes are TRBV6-6 and TRBJ1-1; D might be TRBD1 (5 bases). Germline loops: CDR1 MNHNY, CDR2 SVGAGI (reference sequence). The CDR3 runs to 13 residues. The V gene lost 7 bases and the J gene lost 8 bases, with 17 bases spanning the gap.

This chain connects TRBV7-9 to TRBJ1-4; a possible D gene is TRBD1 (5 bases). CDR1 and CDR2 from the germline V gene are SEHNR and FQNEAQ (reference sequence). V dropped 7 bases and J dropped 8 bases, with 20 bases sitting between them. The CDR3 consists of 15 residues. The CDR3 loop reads CASTPVVGVLEKLFF. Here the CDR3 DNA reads TGTGCCAGCACCCCCGTGGTAGGGGTTTTGGAAAAACTGTTTTTT.

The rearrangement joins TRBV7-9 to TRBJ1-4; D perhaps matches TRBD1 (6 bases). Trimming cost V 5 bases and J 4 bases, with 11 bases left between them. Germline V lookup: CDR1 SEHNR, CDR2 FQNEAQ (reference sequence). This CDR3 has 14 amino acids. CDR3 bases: TGTGCCAGCAGCGCGGGGGCAAATAATGAAAAACTGTTTTTT. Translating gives CASSAGANNEKLFF. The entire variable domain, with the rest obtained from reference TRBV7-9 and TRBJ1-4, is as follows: DTGVSQNPRHKITKRGQNVTFRCDPISEHNRLYWYRQTLGQGPEFLTYFQNEAQLEKSRLLSDRFSAERPKGSFSTLEIQRTEQGDSAMYLCASSAGANNEKLFFGSGTQLSVL.

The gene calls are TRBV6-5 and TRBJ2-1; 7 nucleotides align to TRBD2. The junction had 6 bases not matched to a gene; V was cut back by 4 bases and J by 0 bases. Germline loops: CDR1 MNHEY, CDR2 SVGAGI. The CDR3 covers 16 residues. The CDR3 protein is CASSLQLASSYNEQFF. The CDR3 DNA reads TGTGCCAGCAGTTTACAACTAGCGAGCTCCTACAATGAGCAGTTCTTC.

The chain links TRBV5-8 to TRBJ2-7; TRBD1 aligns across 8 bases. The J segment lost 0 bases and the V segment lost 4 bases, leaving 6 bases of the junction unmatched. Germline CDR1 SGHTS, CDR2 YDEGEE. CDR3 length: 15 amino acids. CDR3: CASSLDRESSYEQYF. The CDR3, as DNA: TGTGCCAGCAGCCTGGACAGGGAGAGCTCCTACGAGCAGTACTTC.

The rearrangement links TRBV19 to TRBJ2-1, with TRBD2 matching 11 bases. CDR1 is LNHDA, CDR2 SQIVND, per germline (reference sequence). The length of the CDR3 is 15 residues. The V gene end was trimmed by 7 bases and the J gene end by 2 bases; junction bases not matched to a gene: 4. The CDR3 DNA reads TGTGCCAGTAAGGCGGGACTAGCGGCCTACAATGAGCAGTTCTTC. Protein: CASKAGLAAYNEQFF.

The CDR3 DNA is TGTGCCAGTAGTTACAGGGAGTCAGGCTACACCTTC. It codes for CASSYRESGYTF. The V call is TRBV19, the J call TRBJ1-2; maybe TRBD1 (6 bases). Germline V lookup: CDR1 LNHDA, CDR2 SQIVND (reference sequence). The CDR3 is made up of 12 amino acids. Trimming took off 5 bases at V and 8 bases at J, with 12 bases between the two ends.

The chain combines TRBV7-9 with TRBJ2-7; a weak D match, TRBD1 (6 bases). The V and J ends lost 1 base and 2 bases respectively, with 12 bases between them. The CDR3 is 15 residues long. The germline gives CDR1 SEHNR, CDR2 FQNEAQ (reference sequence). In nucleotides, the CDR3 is TGTGCCAGCAGCTTAGGGACAGTAAGGACCTACGAGCAGTACTTC. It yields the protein CASSLGTVRTYEQYF.

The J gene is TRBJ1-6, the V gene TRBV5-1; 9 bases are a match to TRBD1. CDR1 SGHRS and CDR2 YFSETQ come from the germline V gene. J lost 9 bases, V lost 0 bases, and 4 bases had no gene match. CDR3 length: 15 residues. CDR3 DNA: TGCGCCAGCAGCTTGGCCGGGACAGGGCGTTCACCCCTCCACTTT. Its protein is CASSLAGTGRSPLHF.